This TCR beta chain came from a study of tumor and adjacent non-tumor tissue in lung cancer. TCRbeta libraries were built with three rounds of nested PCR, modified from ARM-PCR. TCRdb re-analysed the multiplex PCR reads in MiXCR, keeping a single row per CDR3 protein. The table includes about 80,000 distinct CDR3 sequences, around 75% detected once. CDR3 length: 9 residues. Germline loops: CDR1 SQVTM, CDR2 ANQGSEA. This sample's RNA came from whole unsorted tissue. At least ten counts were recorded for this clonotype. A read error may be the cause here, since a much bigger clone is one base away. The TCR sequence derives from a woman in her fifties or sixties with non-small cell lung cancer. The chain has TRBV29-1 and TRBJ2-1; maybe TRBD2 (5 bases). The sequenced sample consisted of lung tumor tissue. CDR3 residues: CSGRGPEFF. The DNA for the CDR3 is TGCAGTGGGCGAGGGCCGGAGTTCTTC.